This entry describes one T cell receptor beta chain. Its specific antigen is unknown. The record has no base qualities; no much larger clone is one base away. The cohort consisted of approximately 690 healthy bone marrow donors. All cohort members were sampled while nominally healthy, although unrecorded immune exposures were likely present. The donor was CMV seronegative and was included in the group of hundreds of seronegative cohort members. Every donor gave a peripheral blood sample, and the peripheral blood mononuclear cells from that sample were used for TCR beta sequencing. The Qiagen DNeasy Blood Extraction Kit was used to extract genomic DNA from the blood cell samples. Library preparation used the immunoSEQ multiplex PCR assay. The multiplex PCR relied on a mix of 60 forward primers for TCR Vbeta segments and 13 reverse primers for TCR Jbeta segments. A multiplex PCR assay on genomic DNA amplified the CDR3 region of rearranged TCR beta genes. The amplified TCR beta libraries were sequenced on the Illumina HiSeq System as 87-base-pair reads. As for the original processing: A later analysis tallied 80 million to 95 million unique TCR beta chains across the 660 or so repertoires, and roughly 11 million of those chains were shared by two or more donors. A nearest-neighbor algorithm error-corrected the raw reads and collapsed the reads into unique sequences, merging closely related sequences to remove PCR and sequencing errors. CDR3 sequences were aligned to IMGT reference sequences to assign V, D and J gene segments. Each retained sequence needed at least a six-nucleotide match to both a V gene segment and a J gene segment. A rearrangement counted as productive if the CDR3 had no stop codons and remained in frame with V and J, and every other rearrangement counted as non-productive. Following IMGT convention, CDR3 was defined as the stretch from the second conserved V-encoded cysteine up to the conserved J-encoded phenylalanine. In an earlier analysis of around 540 of the donors, sequences lacking an unambiguous match to a single V gene segment were excluded. An earlier analysis of a few hundred of the donors classified V segments as functional when productive rearrangements were above 56.7% and as segregating when the standard deviation between donors was above 5%. A statistical classification framework was built to diagnose cytomegalovirus status from the catalog of TCR beta chain sequences. In a later analysis, V and J genes were assigned by comparing TCR nucleotide sequences against IMGT/GENE-DB human TR gene sequences. In a later analysis, CDR3 sequences and most-parsimonious VDJ recombination scenarios were assigned using the TCRdist pipeline. In a later analysis, every TCR beta chain was defined by the combination of its CDR3 amino acid sequence and its V-gene family, and reads without a unique V-gene family were dropped. To address suspected cross-contamination and a sequencing artifact, a later analysis removed a few hundred highly shared, low-generation-probability nucleotide sequences. In a later analysis, a clonal expansion index for each public chain was calculated from normalized within-repertoire ranks of inferred template counts. In a later analysis, generation probabilities were computed with a VDJ recombination model fitted to out-of-frame rearrangements, and the resulting probabilities were checked against IGoR. In a later analysis, hypergeometric tests were used to score TCR-TCR, TCR-HLA and TCR-CMV co-occurrence, with a repertoire-size bias correction applied to TCR pairs. In a later analysis, false discovery rates were estimated by permuting HLA or CMV assignments 20 times. In a later analysis, co-occurring TCRs were grouped with DBSCAN, and TCRdist sequence similarity was added when clustering was performed within HLA-allele-positive subsets. Repertoires with fewer than 30,000 or more than 120,000 public chains, plus five repertoires with anomalous nucleotide sharing, were excluded from co-occurrence clustering. The source is immuneACCESS, and TCRdb retained only in-frame sequences with V and J called. Part of the clones is not carried over; for the studies checked, unresolved V genes explain less than half of this, and the remainder is unexplained. The V and J calls and clone size are taken from that table; D and trimming were inferred from the DNA. Counted in this sample were approximately 160,000 clones; approximately 82% of them appeared once. The ten largest clonotypes hold 4% to 5.5% of the sample.

These data belong to a study of cytomegalovirus exposure and HLA in healthy donors (dated by TCRdb to between 2016 and 2019). Study-wide context: In an earlier analysis of about 560 of the donors, 276 Gb of sequence data and 120 million or so unique TCR beta sequences from roughly 190 million T cells were reported. Rather than drawing on any new phenotypic data, the later analysis identified candidate immune exposures from TCR beta sequences and the way those sequences occurred across donors. The T cell repertoires of under 750 subjects were profiled by immunosequencing and related to cytomegalovirus serostatus. In a later genetic analysis, genome-wide SNP genotypes for about three fifths of the roughly 670 donors were used, and that subset was treated as a discovery cohort. The study was designed to test whether signatures of past pathogen exposure could be identified by cataloging public T cell receptors. Four to six DR-DQ haplotypes were handled as single units for association and clustering, since linkage in the cohort was strong. The number of donors typed differed by locus, with 629-630 for A, B, C, DRB1 and DQB1, roughly 520 for DQA1, over 600 for DPA1, and approximately 470 for DPB1. The study combined high-throughput TCR immunosequencing, statistical association of individual TCRs with disease status, and machine learning to predict cytomegalovirus infection status. All discovery cohort repertoires had been generated using a single sequencing platform. Of the approximately 400 genotyped donors, roughly 85% fell in the genetic ancestry cluster associated with self-reported Caucasian donors. A separate validation cohort of roughly 130 different subjects was used in addition to the 666-subject first cohort. Alongside the repertoire data, information on donor age, sex, ethnicity and CMV serostatus was compiled. Among approximately 370 genotyped donors of the cohort, an average of roughly 230,000 unique TCR beta nucleotide sequences was sequenced per donor, of which about 19% were non-productive. HLA typing covered class I and class II loci at four-digit resolution. To study patterns of TCR occurrence, a later analysis re-analyzed previously published TCR beta repertoires from around 670 donors and added high-resolution HLA genotyping. An earlier analysis of about 600 of the donors used high-throughput TCR beta sequencing to judge whether each TCR beta V gene segment behaved as functional or pseudogenic. About 280 gigabases of sequencing data and around 85 million unique TCR sequences made up an early release that covered several hundred HLA-typed donors. Beyond this particular receptor, the publication reports: Cytomegalovirus status was reported to be diagnosed by the classifier with high specificity and sensitivity in both the original and validation cohorts. The earlier analysis of nearly 600 of the donors excluded roughly 17 rarely observed V segments, including chromosome 9 orphons, because counts were too low. The study listed 164 TCR beta chains as associated with cytomegalovirus. The authors suggested that the approach could potentially be extended to other disease states and immunological phenotypes. The sequencing pipeline was judged likely to have produced a cluster of highly shared sequence variants as a technical artifact. The only immune exposure information available for the cohort was CMV serostatus. Three of the identified cytomegalovirus-associated TCR beta chains were confirmed in vitro to be specific for cytomegalovirus antigens. Because some donors lacked HLA typing at each locus, the association tests relied only on the typed subset. In an earlier analysis of about 550 of the donors, most TCR beta V segments were observed in productive rearrangements about 90% or about 30% of the time, broadly matching IMGT annotations. A further reported finding was that TCR beta sequences accurately predicted the HLA-A and HLA-B alleles for most subjects in the first cohort. Roughly uniform sequencing depth across donors was assumed in presence/absence analyses, although this assumption may not hold. In a later genetic analysis, fewer N-insertions in productive TCRs were reported among donors in an Asian-associated ancestry cluster than the 666-donor mean. When HLA alleles, especially DR and DQ, strongly co-occurred, attributing TCR associations to individual alleles was difficult. Correlated functional status among segregating V segments might reflect linkage disequilibrium, but an unknown experimental factor could not be ruled out. This cohort had only TCR beta chains sequenced, and the lack of alpha or paired-chain data limited which features could be detected. In a later analysis, most CMV-associated TCR beta chains were found to appear HLA-restricted, with HLA associations seemingly driven largely by CMV exposure. An association between a missense DCLRE1C variant and V-gene and J-gene trimming of TCR beta chains was found in a later genetic analysis and replicated in an independent cohort. Specific HLA alleles were associated with about 17,000 TCR beta sequences at a false discovery rate of 0.05 in a later analysis. A later analysis found that TCR association rates varied across HLA loci, with DRB1 alleles showing the most associated TCRs and HLA-C alleles the fewest. While some public TCRs were present in many individuals, most TCR sequences turned up only very rarely across donors. Several of the top co-occurrence clusters appeared to be linked to parvovirus B19, influenza, CMV and Epstein-Barr virus, according to a later analysis. Compared with equally common non-associated chains, HLA-associated TCR beta chains in a later analysis were more clonally expanded and had lower generation probabilities.

Sequenced material: PBMCs. This sequence originates from a male donor in good health and CMV-seronegative.

The CDR3 region has the sequence CASLTGERGNTIYF. The nucleotide sequence reads TGTGCCAGTCTTACAGGGGAACGGGGAAACACCATATATTTT. Here the chain combines TRBV6-1 and TRBJ1-3, with 7 middle bases fitting TRBD1. Ends trimmed: V by 9 bases, J by 4 bases; bases unmatched to a gene: 9. The CDR3 spans 14 residues, from the cysteine through the phenylalanine. Of the read, only the CDR3 DNA is kept; its 42 bases are in frame from base 1. From the germline V gene, CDR1 is MNHNS and CDR2 is SASEGT.